Sequencing of this T cell receptor (beta chain) was carried out in a study of Graves' ophthalmopathy and Graves' hyperthyroidism. Background on the study: Upon initial diagnosis and before any treatment, peripheral blood was collected. Study-wide results and caveats: The model predicted progression of ophthalmopathy with a sensitivity of roughly 71%, and its specificity was around 72%.

CDR1 KGHDR and CDR2 SFDVKD come from the germline V gene. The V and J ends lost 3 bases and 2 bases, in that order; junction bases with no gene match: 6. This CDR3 has 16 residues. RNA transcripts were the source from which TCR beta CDR3 regions were amplified. First-round RT-PCR with HTBI primers preceded a second-round multiplex PCR. TCRdb analysed the multiplex PCR reads with MiXCR anew, one entry per CDR3 protein. The profile shows more than 15,000 distinct CDR3 sequences, 46% of them singletons. Each hyperthyroidism patient was newly diagnosed, with under 2 months' duration, and aged 18 to 65. Excluded were patients with other autoimmune diseases, uncontrolled infections, pregnancy or lactation. By its share, this clonotype is medium-sized. Its specificity is unknown.

The rearrangement uses TRBV24-1 and TRBJ2-3, with TRBD2 matching 8 bases. The specimen sequenced was peripheral blood. The origin of this receptor is a woman between 40 and 50 years old with stable Graves' hyperthyroidism. CDR3 amino acids: CATSDGGTRVTDTQYF. The DNA of the CDR3 is TGTGCCACCAGTGATGGTGGGACTAGAGTCACAGATACGCAGTATTTT.